This T cell receptor beta chain was obtained from a study of Ad26.COV2.S vaccination and SARS-CoV-2 variants. V was trimmed by 4 bases and J by 6 bases, leaving 8 bases between them. CDR1 SGHRS and CDR2 YFSETQ come from the germline V gene. This CDR3 is built from 12 residues. Treatment indicated: roughly 19 received Ad26.COV2.S at low or high dose, single or two shots; roughly 5 received placebo; per-sample allocation not given. At day 63 after the first vaccine or placebo injection, samples were drawn. TCRdb keeps only in-frame clones here, not all; method: immunoSEQ multiplex PCR. This table has fewer than 400,000 clones, approximately 86% appearing once.

The chain has TRBV5-1 and TRBJ2-1; tentative D call: TRBD1 (6 bases). The starting material was peripheral blood, obtained in a trial of Ad26.COV2.S vaccine versus placebo. This receptor was taken from a person between 18 and 59 years old who received the Ad26.COV2.S COVID-19 vaccine or a placebo. This chain's CDR3 is CASSQQGNEQFF. As DNA, the CDR3 is TGCGCCAGCAGCCAACAGGGCAATGAGCAGTTCTTC.